A selection of T cell receptor beta chains follows, all from one sample in a study of beta chain features in type 1 diabetes. Sequenced by immunoSEQ multiplex PCR; TCRdb stores in-frame clones only, minus some. The sample consists of some 400,000 clones, approximately 16% of them appearing once. Sequencing was carried out using naive CD4+ T cells from blood. Every receptor here comes from a woman aged 18-29 years in good health. The CDR3 runs from the conserved cysteine through the conserved F or W. D genes are given only for firm matches. Not every row has a clone size; where given, it reads once, few, many or a size class.

clone_size d_call j_call v_call cdr3_aa
few - TRBJ2-5 TRBV6-6 CACSGFTETQYF
few - TRBJ2-5 TRBV5-1 CASRWGPTSQETQYF
- - TRBJ2-1 TRBV4-2 CASSQARGRGSYNEQFF
few - TRBJ2-1 TRBV7-2 CASSLTRGWSNEQFF
few - TRBJ2-3 TRBV30 CAWSRQSLSTDTQYF
once - TRBJ1-5 TRBV15 CATNEEYRQPQHF
few - TRBJ2-6 TRBV29-1 CSVVGPRGSGANVLTF
- TRBD2 TRBJ2-1 TRBV7-2 CASSFGGLGMIDEQFF
few - TRBJ2-7 TRBV5-1 CASSSLGYEQYF
- TRBD1 TRBJ2-7 TRBV14 CASSHGTGGPYEQYF
- TRBD1 TRBJ2-5 TRBV5-1 CASSFQGQRRAETQYF
few TRBD1 TRBJ2-7 TRBV29-1 CSVSGQGTYEQYF
few - TRBJ2-6 TRBV2 CASRTRETNSGANVLTF
few TRBD2 TRBJ2-1 TRBV25-1 CASSFLGTSGDNEQFF
- - TRBJ2-4 TRBV4-3 CASSQGSGRGNIQYF
few TRBD1 TRBJ1-2 TRBV9 CASSVRQGPTTYGYTF
few - TRBJ1-4 TRBV7-9 CASSPAGVNEKLFF
- - TRBJ2-2 TRBV11-1 CASRREGDTGELFF
- - TRBJ2-7 TRBV27 CASSLGLRYEQYF
- - TRBJ1-2 TRBV7-9 CASSLNGGHYGYTF
- TRBD1 TRBJ2-7 TRBV28 CASSPGDRAYEQYF
few - TRBJ2-1 TRBV5-4 CASSRAGIVDEQFF
- TRBD2 TRBJ2-7 TRBV9 CASSVGGTTSYEQYF
few - TRBJ2-7 TRBV15 CATSRGGHPYEQYF
few - TRBJ2-1 TRBV14 CASSQGWSYNEQFF
- TRBD1 TRBJ2-7 TRBV6-1 CASSEVGTVTYEQYF
few - TRBJ1-1 TRBV15 CATSPGPNTEAFF
- TRBD2 TRBJ2-1 TRBV30 CAWRDALAGGPEQFF
- - TRBJ1-3 TRBV7-9 CASSDWGGPSGNTIYF
few - TRBJ2-1 TRBV28 CASSADRMQFF
few TRBD2 TRBJ2-3 TRBV4-1 CASSHGLAGLADTQYF
- - TRBJ1-2 TRBV7-2 CASSSRRGLGGYTF
few - TRBJ2-7 TRBV5-1 CASSLTGFDPYEQYF
- - TRBJ2-2 TRBV30 CAWGTGLQNTGELFF
- - TRBJ2-1 TRBV28 CASSLQYEQFF
- TRBD2 TRBJ2-1 TRBV19 CASSIASGLYNEQFF
- TRBD1 TRBJ2-7 TRBV4-2 CASSHVSTGTGLSEQYF
- TRBD2 TRBJ2-3 TRBV4-1 CASSQVSSGGRDTQYF
few TRBD1 TRBJ1-2 TRBV9 CASSVTGNYGYTF
- - TRBJ1-2 TRBV18 CASSRLQDNYGYTF
few - TRBJ1-2 TRBV20-1 CSARVNYGYTF
- - TRBJ2-1 TRBV4-1 CASSQDGVRDNEQFF
few TRBD2 TRBJ2-1 TRBV7-9 CASSLALAGDSNEQFF